The 17 T cell receptor beta chains reported below all come from one sample, sequenced in a study of blood T cell repertoires in COVID-19. Data came from immunoSEQ multiplex PCR; TCRdb stores just in-frame clones and leaves some out. The table has about 190,000 clones, 84% seen once. Sequencing was done on a sample of peripheral blood. Every receptor here comes from a human donor in a cohort sampled during active COVID-19.

The chain employs TRBV6-6 and TRBJ1-1, with 11 bases matching TRBD1. V gave up 11 bases and J gave up 5 bases; unmatched junction bases: 10. Germline V gene data show CDR1 as MNHNY and CDR2 as SVGAGI (reference sequence). This CDR3 is built from 14 residues. The CDR3 DNA reads TGTGCCGTTCAATCCGGGACAGGGGGGACTGAAGCTTTCTTT. Encoded protein: CAVQSGTGGTEAFF.

J is TRBJ2-5 and V is TRBV3-1 (or the pseudogene TRBV3-2); no firm D call. The V gene's germline CDR1 is LGHDT and CDR2 YNNKEL (reference sequence). V lost 5 bases and J lost 5, with 12 bases in between. The CDR3 is 13 residues long. The CDR3 here is CASSVGLLETQYF. CDR3 coding DNA: TGTGCCAGCAGCGTTGGTTTACTGGAGACCCAGTACTTC.

J is TRBJ2-3 and V is TRBV5-1, with 8 bases aligning to TRBD2. The CDR3 contains 15 residues. The trim removed 4 bases at V and 5 bases at J, leaving 9 bases unmatched. Looked up from germline, CDR1 is SGHRS and CDR2 is YFSETQ. CDR3 nucleotide sequence: TGCGCCAGCAGCCCCGGGGGGGCTGGCAGAGATACGCAGTATTTT. Its translation: CASSPGGAGRDTQYF.

The chain recombines TRBV23-1 with TRBJ2-7; a weak D match, TRBD2 (5 bases). TRBV23-1 falls under the ORF class, with uncertain function. V was cut by 7 bases and J by 5 bases, with 15 bases left in between. The CDR3 extends over 13 amino acids. Written as DNA, the CDR3 is TGCGCCAGCACCCACGGGCACGGGAACGAGCAGTACGTC. Amino acid sequence: CASTHGHGNEQYV.

V gene TRBV6-5 combines with J gene TRBJ2-1, with 11 bases that match TRBD2. The CDR3 covers 15 residues. V was clipped by 0 bases and J by 9 bases; unmatched bases: 4. Per the germline V gene, CDR1 is MNHEY and CDR2 is SVGAGI. CDR3 loop: CASSYSTSGNVEQFF. As DNA, the CDR3 is TGTGCCAGCAGTTACTCGACTAGCGGGAATGTTGAGCAGTTCTTC.

This clone was counted a single time. The rearrangement joins TRBV2 to TRBJ1-1; D possibly corresponds to TRBD1 (6 bases). Deletions cut 5 bases from V and 3 bases from J, with 22 bases between. The CDR3 totals 17 residues. CDR1 is SNHLY and CDR2 is FYNNEI in the germline V gene. CDR3 sequence: CASSTLPGVVSDTEAFF. For the CDR3, the DNA is TGTGCCAGCAGTACCCTGCCAGGGGTCGTTTCGGACACTGAAGCTTTCTTT.

This clone has a single count. The J gene is TRBJ1-2, the V gene TRBV7-2; perhaps TRBD1 as D (6 bases). The CDR3 runs to 15 residues. V gave up 1 base and J gave up 8 bases, with 17 bases separating them. The germline gives CDR1 SGHTA, CDR2 FQGNSA. Here the CDR3 DNA reads TGTGCCAGCAGCTTAGTTGCACAGGGTTTAGCCGGCTACACCTTC. It specifies CASSLVAQGLAGYTF.

The chain uses TRBV6-5 and TRBJ1-2; possibly TRBD1 for D (5 bases). This CDR3 has 13 amino acids. Germline loops: CDR1 MNHEY, CDR2 SVGAGI. The germline V and J ends were trimmed by 7 bases and 7 bases, with 16 bases remaining between them. For the CDR3, the DNA is TGTGCCAGCACCAGTCTTAGGCAGGGTGGCTACACCTTC. Its translation: CASTSLRQGGYTF.

V is TRBV5-1 and J is TRBJ2-7, with 10 nucleotides matching TRBD2. Germline-derived CDR1 and CDR2 are SGHRS and YFSETQ. V gave up 0 bases and J gave up 2 bases; unmatched junction bases: 8. This CDR3 has 17 amino acids. CDR3 amino acids: CASSLAPAGLATYEQYF. The CDR3 bases are TGCGCCAGCAGCTTGGCCCCCGCGGGACTAGCGACCTACGAGCAGTACTTC. Full variable domain (remainder filled in from reference TRBV5-1 and TRBJ2-7): KAGVTQTPRYLIKTRGQQVTLSCSPISGHRSVSWYQQTPGQGLQFLFEYFSETQRNKGNFPGRFSGRQFSNSRSEMNVSTLELGDSALYLCASSLAPAGLATYEQYFGPGTRLTVT.

This chain connects TRBV7-3 to TRBJ2-3, with TRBD2 identical over 9 bases. From germline, CDR1 is SGHTA and CDR2 FQGTGA. Trimming removed 5 bases from V and 7 bases from J; junction bases left unmatched: 10. The CDR3 runs 15 residues. Written as DNA, the CDR3 is TGTGCCAGCAGCCCGAAAGGCGGGGGGGCCCATACGCAGTATTTT. It yields the protein CASSPKGGGAHTQYF.

The chain uses TRBV6-5 and TRBJ2-1; 8 bases align to TRBD2. Germline CDR1 MNHEY, CDR2 SVGAGI. With V trimmed by 5 bases and J by 5 bases, 5 bases remained unmatched. There are 14 residues in the CDR3. The CDR3 DNA reads as TGTGCCAGCAGTATAGGACTAGCAGACAATGAGCAGTTCTTC. Residues: CASSIGLADNEQFF.

The V and J genes are TRBV12-3 or TRBV12-4 and TRBJ2-7; D is perhaps TRBD2 (6 bases). This CDR3 is built from 12 residues. The V and J ends lost 3 bases and 6 bases respectively, with 9 bases between them. The CDR3 sequence is CASSFTGAEQYF. The CDR3 DNA sequence: TGTGCCAGCAGTTTTACGGGAGCCGAGCAGTACTTC.

The gene calls are TRBV19 and TRBJ2-7; weak D call: TRBD1 (5 bases). This CDR3 has 15 residues. The ends were cut back, 5 bases at V and 2 bases at J, with 16 bases in the middle. Germline-derived CDR1 and CDR2 are LNHDA and SQIVND (reference sequence). In nucleotides, the CDR3 is TGTGCCAGTAGTTTAGCCACAGGAAGCCCCTACGAGCAGTACTTC. The encoded protein is CASSLATGSPYEQYF.

In this sample, this clone turned up once. The chain joins TRBV6-5 to TRBJ1-2; tentatively, D is TRBD1 (5 bases). Germline lookup yields CDR1 MNHEY and CDR2 SVGAGI. With 7 bases removed from V and 7 bases from J, the gap between germline ends came to 19 bases. The CDR3 length is 14 residues. Here the CDR3 reads CASKAVGGVGGYTF. For the CDR3, the DNA is TGTGCCAGCAAGGCGGTGGGGGGGGTCGGTGGCTACACCTTC.

The V call is TRBV14, the J call TRBJ1-4; D ambiguous. The CDR3 has 15 amino acids. V was shortened by 0 bases and J by 10 bases, with 15 bases between the two germline ends. The germline gives CDR1 SGHDN, CDR2 FVKESK. The CDR3 region is CASSQDWQPRGKLFF. CDR3 nucleotide sequence: TGTGCCAGCAGCCAAGATTGGCAACCACGGGGAAAACTGTTTTTT.

CDR3 protein: CASSPEIVTSDRTDTQYF. In DNA, the CDR3 is TGTGCCAGCTCACCGGAGATTGTGACTAGCGATCGCACAGATACGCAGTATTTT. The rearrangement links TRBV18 to TRBJ2-3, with TRBD2 matching over 8 bases. V was pared by 3 bases and J by 1 base, with 12 bases of the junction left unmatched. CDR1 is KGHSH, CDR2 LQKENI, per germline. This CDR3 is built from 18 residues.

This chain's CDR3 is CASRTGVENTEAFF. CDR3 nucleotide sequence: TGTGCCAGCAGGACAGGGGTGGAGAACACTGAAGCTTTCTTT. The chain has TRBV27 and TRBJ1-1; 8 nucleotides agree with TRBD1. Germline trimming cut 6 bases from V and 1 base from J; bases unmatched to any gene: 4. CDR3 length: 14 amino acids. CDR1 is MNHEY and CDR2 is SMNVEV in the germline V gene (reference sequence).